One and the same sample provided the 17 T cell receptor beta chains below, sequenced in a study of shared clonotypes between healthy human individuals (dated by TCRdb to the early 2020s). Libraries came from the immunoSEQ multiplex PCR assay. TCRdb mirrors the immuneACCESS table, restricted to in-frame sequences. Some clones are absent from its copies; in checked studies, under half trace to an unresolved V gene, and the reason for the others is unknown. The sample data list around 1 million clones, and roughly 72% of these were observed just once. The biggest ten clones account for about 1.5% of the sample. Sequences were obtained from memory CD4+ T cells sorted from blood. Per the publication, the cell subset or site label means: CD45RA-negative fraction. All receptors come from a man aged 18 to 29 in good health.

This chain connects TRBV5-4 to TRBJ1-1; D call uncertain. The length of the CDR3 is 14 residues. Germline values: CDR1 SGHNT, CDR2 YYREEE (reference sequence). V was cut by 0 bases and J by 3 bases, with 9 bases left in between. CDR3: CASSLEGRHTEAFF. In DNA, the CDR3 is TGTGCCAGCAGCTTGGAGGGCAGACACACTGAAGCTTTCTTT. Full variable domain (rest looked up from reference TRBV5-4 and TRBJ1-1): ETGVTQSPTHLIKTRGQQVTLRCSSQSGHNTVSWYQQALGQGPQFIFQYYREEENGRGNFPPRFSGLQFPNYSSELNVNALELDDSALYLCASSLEGRHTEAFFGQGTRLTVV.

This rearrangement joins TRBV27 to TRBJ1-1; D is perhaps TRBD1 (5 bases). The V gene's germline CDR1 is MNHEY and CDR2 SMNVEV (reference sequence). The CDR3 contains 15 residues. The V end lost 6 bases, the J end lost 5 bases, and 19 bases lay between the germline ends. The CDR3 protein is CASRLGTKIGTEAFF. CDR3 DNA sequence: TGTGCCAGCAGGCTAGGGACCAAAATCGGGACTGAAGCTTTCTTT.

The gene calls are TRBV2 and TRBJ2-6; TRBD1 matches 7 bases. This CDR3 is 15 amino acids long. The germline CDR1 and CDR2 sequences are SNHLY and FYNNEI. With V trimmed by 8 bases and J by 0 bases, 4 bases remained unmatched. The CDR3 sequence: CASGSGGSGANVLTF. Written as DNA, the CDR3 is TGTGCCAGCGGATCAGGGGGCTCTGGGGCCAACGTCCTGACTTTC.

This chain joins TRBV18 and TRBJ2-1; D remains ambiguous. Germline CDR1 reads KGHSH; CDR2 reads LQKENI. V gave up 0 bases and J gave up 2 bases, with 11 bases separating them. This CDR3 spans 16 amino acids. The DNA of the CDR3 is TGTGCCAGCTCACCACCGAACGCGGTTACCTACAATGAGCAGTTCTTC. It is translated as CASSPPNAVTYNEQFF.

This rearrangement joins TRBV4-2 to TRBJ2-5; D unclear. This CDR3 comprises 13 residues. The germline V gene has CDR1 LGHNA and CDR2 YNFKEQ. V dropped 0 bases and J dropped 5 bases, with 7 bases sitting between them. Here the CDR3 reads CASSQDFGETQYF. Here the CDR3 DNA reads TGTGCCAGCAGCCAAGATTTCGGGGAGACCCAGTACTTC.

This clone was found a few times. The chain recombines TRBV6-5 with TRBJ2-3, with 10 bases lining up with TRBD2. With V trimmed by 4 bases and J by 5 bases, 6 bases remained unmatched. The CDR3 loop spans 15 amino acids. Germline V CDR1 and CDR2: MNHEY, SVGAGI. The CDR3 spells CASSSSGRAGDTQYF. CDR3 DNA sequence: TGTGCCAGCAGTTCCAGCGGGAGGGCAGGAGATACGCAGTATTTT.

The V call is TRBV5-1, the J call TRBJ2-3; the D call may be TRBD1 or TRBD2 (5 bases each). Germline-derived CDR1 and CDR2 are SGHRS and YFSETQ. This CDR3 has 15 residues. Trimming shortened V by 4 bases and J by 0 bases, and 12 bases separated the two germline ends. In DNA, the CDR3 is TGCGCCAGCAGCCCCAGTCGGGGCAGCACAGATACGCAGTATTTT. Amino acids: CASSPSRGSTDTQYF.

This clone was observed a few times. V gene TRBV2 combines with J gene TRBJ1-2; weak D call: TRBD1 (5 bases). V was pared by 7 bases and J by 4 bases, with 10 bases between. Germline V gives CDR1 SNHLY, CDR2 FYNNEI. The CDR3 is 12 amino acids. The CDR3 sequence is CASTRDGYGYTF. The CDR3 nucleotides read TGTGCCAGCACCCGGGACGGCTATGGCTACACCTTC.

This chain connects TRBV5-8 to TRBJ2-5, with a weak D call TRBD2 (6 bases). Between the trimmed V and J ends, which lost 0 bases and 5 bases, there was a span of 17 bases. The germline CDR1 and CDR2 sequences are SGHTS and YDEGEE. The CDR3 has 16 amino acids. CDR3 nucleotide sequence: TGTGCCAGCAGCTTGGTTGCCGCGGGATCTGGTGAGACCCAGTACTTC. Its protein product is CASSLVAAGSGETQYF.

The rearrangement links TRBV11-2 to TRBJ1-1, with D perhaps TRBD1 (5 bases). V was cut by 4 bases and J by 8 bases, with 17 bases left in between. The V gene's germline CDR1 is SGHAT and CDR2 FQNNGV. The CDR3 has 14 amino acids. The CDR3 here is CASSSDPGAGEAFF. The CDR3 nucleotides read TGTGCCAGCAGCTCAGACCCTGGGGCGGGAGAAGCTTTCTTT.

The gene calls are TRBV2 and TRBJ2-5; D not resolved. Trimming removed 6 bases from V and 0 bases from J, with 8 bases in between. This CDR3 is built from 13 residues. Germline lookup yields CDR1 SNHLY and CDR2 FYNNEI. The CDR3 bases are TGTGCCAGCAGGGAGAATTACCAAGAGACCCAGTACTTC. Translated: CASRENYQETQYF.

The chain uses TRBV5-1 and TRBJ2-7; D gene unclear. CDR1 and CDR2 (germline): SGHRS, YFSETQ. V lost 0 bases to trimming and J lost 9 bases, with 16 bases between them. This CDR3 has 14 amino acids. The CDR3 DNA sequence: TGCGCCAGCAGCTTGGAGGCCAGCCAAAGGGTGCAGTACTTC. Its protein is CASSLEASQRVQYF.

The chain's CDR3 is CASSQVPYEGELFF. In DNA, the CDR3 is TGTGCCAGCAGCCAAGTCCCGTATGAGGGGGAGCTGTTTTTT. This chain uses TRBV4-2 with TRBJ2-2; D unresolved. This CDR3 is 14 amino acids long. Trimming cost V 1 base and J 8 bases, with 11 bases left between them. Germline values: CDR1 LGHNA, CDR2 YNFKEQ.

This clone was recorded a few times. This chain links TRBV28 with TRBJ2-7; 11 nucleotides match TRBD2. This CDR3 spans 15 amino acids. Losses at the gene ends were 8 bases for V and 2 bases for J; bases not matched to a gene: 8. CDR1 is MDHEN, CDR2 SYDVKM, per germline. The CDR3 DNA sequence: TGTGCCAGCGGCCGCTTAGCGGGGGGGGCCTACGAGCAGTACTTC. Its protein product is CASGRLAGGAYEQYF.

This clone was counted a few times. The CDR3 nucleotides are TGCGCCAGCAGTGAGCCAGGACTTACAGGGTTACCTTATGGCTACACCTTC. This sequence encodes CASSEPGLTGLPYGYTF. This chain links TRBV10-2 with TRBJ1-2; D is possibly TRBD1 (6 bases). Looked up from germline, CDR1 is WSHSY and CDR2 is SAAADI. The germline V and J ends were trimmed by 2 bases and 5 bases, with 21 bases remaining between them. This CDR3 comprises 17 residues.

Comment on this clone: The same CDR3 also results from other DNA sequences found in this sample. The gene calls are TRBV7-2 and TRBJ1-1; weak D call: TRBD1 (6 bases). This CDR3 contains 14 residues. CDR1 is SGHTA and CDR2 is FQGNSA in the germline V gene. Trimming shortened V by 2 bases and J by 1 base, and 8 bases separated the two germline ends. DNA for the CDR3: TGTGCCAGCAGCTTAAAACAGGGGAACACTGAAGCTTTCTTT. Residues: CASSLKQGNTEAFF.

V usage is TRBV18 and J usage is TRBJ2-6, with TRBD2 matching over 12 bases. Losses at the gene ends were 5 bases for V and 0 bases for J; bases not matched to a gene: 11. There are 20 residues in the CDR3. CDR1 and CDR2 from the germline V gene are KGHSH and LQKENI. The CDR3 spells CASSRLAGANPSSGANVLTF. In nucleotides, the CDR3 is TGTGCCAGCTCAAGACTAGCGGGGGCCAACCCGAGCTCTGGGGCCAACGTCCTGACTTTC.